These T cell receptor beta chains were read from a single sample in a study of CD8+ T cells in alopecia areata. The repertoire was sequenced with immunoSEQ multiplex PCR; TCRdb's copy has only in-frame clones and lacks some. The sample includes about 200,000 clones, about 60% seen only once; the top ten take less than 4%. The material was CD4+ T cells sorted from blood, obtained at week 4, from a patient treated with tofacitinib. The receptors here all came from a human donor with alopecia areata. Each CDR3 is given with its conserved first and last residue. The D gene is left open where the match is weak. Rows give clone size only sometimes, using once, few, many, or a class for an expanded clone.

>14|TRBD2|few|TRBJ2-4|TRBV5-1
CASSSLGGENIQYF
TGCGCCAGCAGCTCGCTTGGGGGGGAAAACATTCAGTACTTC
>13|.|.|TRBJ2-3|TRBV5-4
CASSEISTDTQYF
TGTGCCAGCAGCGAGATTAGCACAGATACGCAGTATTTT
>11|.|.|TRBJ1-6|TRBV7-2
CASSFNSPLHF
TGTGCCAGCAGCTTTAACTCACCCCTCCACTTT
>13|.|.|TRBJ2-7|TRBV28
CASSGAGRYEQYF
TGTGCCAGCAGTGGGGCCGGTCGCTACGAGCAGTACTTC
>14|.|.|TRBJ2-2|TRBV30
CAWDQGPNTGELFF
TGTGCCTGGGACCAGGGACCTAACACCGGGGAGCTGTTTTTT
>13|.|.|TRBJ2-5|TRBV2
CASSLQFQETQYF
TGTGCCAGCAGTCTGCAGTTCCAAGAGACCCAGTACTTC
>14|TRBD1|.|TRBJ1-6|TRBV6-5
CASSLGTGDSPLHF
TGTGCCAGCAGCCTCGGGACAGGGGATTCACCCCTCCACTTT
>14|.|few|TRBJ1-5|TRBV5-4
CASSYGGVNQPQHF
TGTGCCAGCAGCTATGGCGGGGTAAATCAGCCCCAGCATTTT
>18|TRBD2|.|TRBJ2-2|TRBV9
CASSVTSGGLTNTGELFF
TGTGCCAGCAGCGTAACTAGCGGGGGGCTAACGAACACCGGGGAGCTGTTTTTT
>16|.|.|TRBJ2-3|TRBV29-1
CSVEGGTGSGTDTQYF
TGCAGCGTTGAGGGGGGGACAGGATCTGGCACAGATACGCAGTATTTT
>13|.|once|TRBJ2-7|TRBV5-1
CASSLPPGFEQYF
TGCGCCAGCAGCTTACCTCCAGGGTTCGAGCAGTACTTC
>14|TRBD2|.|TRBJ2-1|TRBV10-3
CAISPAGERNEQFF
TGTGCCATCAGCCCCGCGGGGGAGCGAAATGAGCAGTTCTTC
>16|.|.|TRBJ2-3|TRBV19
CASSIASTSYTDTQYF
TGTGCCAGTAGTATAGCGTCGACTTCCTACACAGATACGCAGTATTTT
>15|TRBD2|.|TRBJ2-1|TRBV7-2
CASSGAGGSYNEQFF
TGTGCCAGCAGCGGCGCGGGGGGCTCCTACAATGAGCAGTTCTTC
>16|.|.|TRBJ2-6|TRBV5-1
CASSLRRASGANVLTF
TGCGCCAGCAGCTTGAGGCGGGCCTCTGGGGCCAACGTCCTGACTTTC
>15|TRBD1|.|TRBJ1-6|TRBV27
CASSLRQGAGSPLHF
TGTGCCAGCAGTTTAAGACAGGGGGCAGGCTCACCCCTCCACTTT
>13|.|.|TRBJ2-5|TRBV18
CASSRGIQETQYF
TGTGCCAGCTCACGGGGAATCCAAGAGACCCAGTACTTC
>14|.|.|TRBJ1-3|TRBV23-1
CASSGQSSGNTIYF
TGCGCCTCTAGTGGACAGTCCTCTGGAAACACCATATATTTT
>13|.|.|TRBJ2-5|TRBV2
CASSKRYQETQYF
TGTGCCAGCAGCAAGAGGTACCAAGAGACCCAGTACTTC
>13|.|.|TRBJ2-5|TRBV23-1
CASSRGRVETQYF
TGCGCCAGCAGTCGGGGCAGGGTGGAGACCCAGTACTTC
>15|.|once|TRBJ1-1|TRBV2
CASQADSLMNTEAFF
TGTGCCAGCCAGGCCGACAGCTTAATGAACACTGAAGCTTTCTTT
>14|.|.|TRBJ1-5|TRBV4-1
CASSQGRTNQPQHF
TGCGCCAGCAGCCAAGGGCGTACCAATCAGCCCCAGCATTTT
>14|.|.|TRBJ1-1|TRBV30
CAWSHRGANTEAFF
TGTGCCTGGTCCCACCGGGGGGCCAACACTGAAGCTTTCTTT
>9|.|.|TRBJ2-7|TRBV29-1
CSAQSEQYF
TGCAGCGCCCAGAGCGAGCAGTACTTC
>13|.|few|TRBJ1-1|TRBV9
CASSPRGDTEAFF
TGTGCCAGCAGCCCACGGGGGGACACTGAAGCTTTCTTT
>15|.|.|TRBJ1-1|TRBV18
CASSPLAGLDTEAFF
TGTGCCAGCTCACCACTGGCGGGATTGGACACTGAAGCTTTCTTT
>15|TRBD2|.|TRBJ2-2|TRBV30
CAWTGGLPNTGELFF
TGTGCCTGGACGGGGGGACTACCGAACACCGGGGAGCTGTTTTTT
>16|TRBD2|few|TRBJ2-3|TRBV30
CAWSVGSGGASDTQYF
TGTGCCTGGAGTGTAGGTAGCGGGGGGGCCTCGGATACGCAGTATTTT
>13|.|.|TRBJ1-6|TRBV30
CAWSGKGRSPLHF
TGTGCCTGGAGTGGTAAGGGGAGGTCACCCCTCCACTTT